This T cell receptor beta chain was obtained from a study of blood T cell repertoires in COVID-19. Germline V lookup: CDR1 LGHDT, CDR2 YNNKEL (reference sequence). The CDR3 has 15 amino acids. V lost 4 bases, J lost 6 bases, and 2 bases stayed unmatched. Only one count was recorded for this clone. TCRdb keeps only in-frame clones here, not all; method: immunoSEQ multiplex PCR. The sample shows about 230,000 clones, approximately 87% of them seen only once. The material sequenced was peripheral blood. This sequence joins TRBV3-1 (or the pseudogene TRBV3-2) and TRBJ2-1, with 14 nucleotides matching TRBD2. The receptor comes from a woman between 65 and 79 years old with active or convalescent COVID-19. The CDR3 reads CASSPGLAGVNEQFF. CDR3 nucleotides: TGTGCCAGCAGCCCGGGACTAGCGGGGGTCAATGAGCAGTTCTTC.